The present entry profiles one T cell receptor (beta chain) with its context. Its antigen is unidentified. This entry belongs to a study of a mutant IDH1 vaccine in newly diagnosed glioma. V lost 2 bases and J lost 8, with 16 bases in between. Germline V lookup: CDR1 ENHRY, CDR2 SYGVKD. CDR3 length: 15 amino acids. Time point denoted: week 47, end of study. Vaccine doses each comprised 300 ug of mutant IDH1 20-mer peptide, with topical imiquimod. Method: immunoSEQ multiplex PCR; TCRdb's copy keeps in-frame clones and lacks some. The sample has about 34,000 clones; around 90% are singletons. The material was PBMCs, obtained from a glioma patient whose treatment included an IDH1 peptide vaccine. The chain uses TRBV10-3 and TRBJ1-5; a weak D match, TRBD1 (6 bases). The receptor was derived from a woman in her thirties or forties with glioma. The DNA for the CDR3 is TGTGCCATCAGTGAGGAATACAGCCAGGGGAAGCCCCAGCATTTT. Its translation: CAISEEYSQGKPQHF.